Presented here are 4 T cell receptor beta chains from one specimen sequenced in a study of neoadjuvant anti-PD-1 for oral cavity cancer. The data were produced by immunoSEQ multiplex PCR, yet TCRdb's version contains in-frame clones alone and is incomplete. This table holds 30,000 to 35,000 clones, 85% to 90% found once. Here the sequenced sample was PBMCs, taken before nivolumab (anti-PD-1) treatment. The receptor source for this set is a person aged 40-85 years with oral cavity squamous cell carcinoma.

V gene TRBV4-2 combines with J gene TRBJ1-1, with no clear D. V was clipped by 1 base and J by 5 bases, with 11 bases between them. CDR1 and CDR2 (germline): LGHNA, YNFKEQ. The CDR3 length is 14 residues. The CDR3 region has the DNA TGTGCCAGCAGCCAAGGGGCAGGCGGTACTGAAGCTTTCTTT. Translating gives CASSQGAGGTEAFF.

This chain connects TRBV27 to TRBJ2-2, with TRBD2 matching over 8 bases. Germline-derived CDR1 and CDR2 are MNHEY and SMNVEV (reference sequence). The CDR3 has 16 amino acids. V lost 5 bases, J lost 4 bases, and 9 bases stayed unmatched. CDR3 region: CASSPLGGAGTGELFF. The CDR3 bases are TGTGCCAGCAGTCCCCTCGGGGGGGCTGGCACCGGGGAGCTGTTTTTT.

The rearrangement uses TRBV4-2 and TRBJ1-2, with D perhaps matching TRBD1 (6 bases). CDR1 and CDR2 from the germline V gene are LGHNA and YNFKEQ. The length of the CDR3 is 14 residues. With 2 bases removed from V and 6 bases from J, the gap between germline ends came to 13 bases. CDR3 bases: TGTGCCAGCAGCCAAAGGACGGGGGCCGATGGCTACACCTTC. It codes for CASSQRTGADGYTF.

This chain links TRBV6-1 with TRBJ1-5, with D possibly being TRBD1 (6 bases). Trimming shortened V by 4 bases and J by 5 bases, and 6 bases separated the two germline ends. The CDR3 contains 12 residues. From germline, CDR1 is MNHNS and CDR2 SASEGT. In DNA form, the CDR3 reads TGTGCCAGCAGTGGGACAGATCAGCCCCAGCATTTT. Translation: CASSGTDQPQHF.